This TCR beta chain came from a study of CD8 T cells in Susac syndrome. Trimming pared 0 bases from V and 0 bases from J, leaving 9 bases between. Germline CDR1 reads SEHNR; CDR2 reads FQNEAQ (reference sequence). This CDR3 contains 15 residues. Points from the study as a whole: That the number of individuals in its TCR sequencing and HLA analysis was relatively small was acknowledged by the study.

A quantity of about 0.5 to 1 ug RNA underwent reverse transcription using random hexamers. The method of amplification for TCR beta CDR3 was immunoSEQ multiplex PCR, covering 54 Vbeta and 13 Jbeta. TCRdb fed the immunoSEQ multiplex PCR reads into MiXCR, producing one record per CDR3 protein. The sample comprises 330,000 or so distinct CDR3 sequences, 70% to 90% of which are singletons, and roughly 0.22% rests with the top ten. A word on this clonotype: Its antigen is unidentified.

From blood CD8+ and CD4+ T cells, TCR beta sequences were generated. Negative isolation was applied to CD8+ and CD4+ T cells, and FACS enrichment was applied to TEMRA cells. The sample comprised CD8+ T cells from PBMCs. This chain connects TRBV7-9 to TRBJ2-7; D uncertain. The clonotype was recovered from a human donor with multiple sclerosis. The CDR3 region is CASSLAARYSYEQYF. The CDR3 nucleotides read TGTGCCAGCAGCTTAGCAGCCCGATACTCCTACGAGCAGTACTTC.